The T cell receptor beta chain under discussion was sequenced for a study of monozygotic twins with inflammatory bowel disease. Template switching appended UMIs that held a 6-nucleotide sample barcode. Reanalyzing the 5' RACE reads, TCRdb keeps one entry per CDR3 protein, without DNA. The sample holds 350,000 to 500,000 distinct CDR3 sequences. This CDR3 spans 15 amino acids. Germline assignment: CDR1 SGHRS and CDR2 YFSETQ. Worth noting for this clonotype: The target antigen is unknown.

Study-level findings and limits: With inverse Simpson as the measure, TCRbeta diversity was lower in IBD patients than in healthy co-twins.

The source material was blood. The receptor comes from a human donor with ulcerative colitis or Crohn's disease, or a healthy co-twin of an affected twin (not recorded which). The rearrangement joins TRBV5-1 to TRBJ2-7. This CDR3 is CASSLGTGSSYEQYF.